The 8 T cell receptor beta chains reported below all come from one sample, sequenced in a study of T cells in Graves' hyperthyroidism and ophthalmopathy. Amplified TCR beta CDR3 regions derived from RNA transcripts. HTBI primers drove first-round RT-PCR of the TCR CDR3. Using its own MiXCR run on the multiplex PCR reads, TCRdb lists one record per CDR3 protein. The top ten hold almost 6% of the sample, which has 550,000 to 650,000 distinct CDR3 sequences, more than 11% seen once. What was sequenced was blood. Receptor source: a woman under 40 with Graves' hyperthyroidism that later progressed to Graves' ophthalmopathy.

This clonotype was observed at least ten times. V gene TRBV5-1 combines with J gene TRBJ2-1; tentatively, D is TRBD1 or TRBD2 (5 bases each). Per the germline V gene, CDR1 is SGHRS and CDR2 is YFSETQ. Deletions cut 0 bases from V and 0 bases from J, with 10 bases between. The CDR3 covers 16 residues. This CDR3 reads CASSLAGASSYNEQFF. The DNA for the CDR3 is TGCGCCAGCAGCTTGGCCGGGGCAAGCTCCTACAATGAGCAGTTCTTC.

This clonotype was detected many times. The chain is built from TRBV28 and TRBJ1-2; D remains ambiguous. Trimming cost V 1 base and J 5 bases, with 5 bases left between them. The length of the CDR3 is 12 residues. Germline CDR1 MDHEN, CDR2 SYDVKM. The CDR3 is CASSLSPYGYTF. The CDR3 DNA sequence: TGTGCCAGCAGTTTATCCCCATATGGCTACACCTTC.

V and J are TRBV7-9 and TRBJ2-3; 9 nucleotides line up with TRBD1. This CDR3 contains 15 residues. Per the germline V gene, CDR1 is SEHNR and CDR2 is FQNEAQ (reference sequence). V dropped 5 bases and J dropped 0; count of bases not matched to a gene: 3. CDR3 bases: TGTGCCAGCAGCGAGACAGGGGGGAGCACAGATACGCAGTATTTT. Encoded protein: CASSETGGSTDTQYF.

This clonotype was detected many times. J is TRBJ1-6 and V is TRBV7-2, with 7 bases identical to TRBD1. V was pared by 5 bases and J by 9 bases, with 10 bases of the junction left unmatched. Germline V gives CDR1 SGHTA, CDR2 FQGNSA. The CDR3 contains 15 residues. The CDR3 sequence is CASSTGLSGGSPLHF. For the CDR3, the DNA is TGTGCCAGCAGCACGGGACTCTCAGGGGGTTCACCCCTCCACTTT.

The gene calls are TRBV5-1 and TRBJ2-7; tentative D call: TRBD2 (7 bases). The CDR3 runs to 16 residues. Germline CDR1 is SGHRS and CDR2 is YFSETQ. V shed 7 bases and J shed 5 bases, with 25 bases lying between them. Here the CDR3 DNA reads TGCGCCAGCGGGCTCAAGGGGGGGGCGAAGGGGGACGAGCAGTACTTC. It codes for CASGLKGGAKGDEQYF.

This clonotype showed up many times. V is TRBV6-1 and J is TRBJ2-1; D could derive from TRBD1 or TRBD2 (5 bases each). Trimming took 8 bases from V and 7 from J, leaving 18 bases between them. The CDR3 is 14 residues long. CDR1 is MNHNS, CDR2 SASEGT, per germline. Here the CDR3 reads CASLSPGWGNEQFF. CDR3 in DNA: TGTGCCAGCTTGTCCCCAGGGTGGGGGAATGAGCAGTTCTTC.

This clonotype was seen more than once but under ten times. V gene TRBV19 combines with J gene TRBJ2-1; possible D gene TRBD2, 5 bases. Germline CDR1 is LNHDA and CDR2 is SQIVND (reference sequence). V shed 3 bases and J shed 7 bases, with 10 bases lying between them. This CDR3 comprises 13 residues. CDR3 region: CASSIRERNEQFF. CDR3 coding DNA: TGTGCCAGTAGTATTAGGGAGAGAAATGAGCAGTTCTTC. The whole variable domain, remainder taken from reference TRBV19 and TRBJ2-1, is DGGITQSPKYLFRKEGQNVTLSCEQNLNHDAMYWYRQDPGQGLRLIYYSQIVNDFQKGDIAEGYSVSREKKESFPLTVTSAQKNPTAFYLCASSIRERNEQFFGPGTRLTVL.

The table lists this clonotype with a few counts. CDR3 sequence: CASRGEWTPGNYEQFF. The CDR3 bases are TGTGCCAGCCGAGGGGAATGGACACCAGGGAACTATGAGCAGTTCTTC. This chain uses TRBV6-1 with TRBJ2-1; D is possibly TRBD1 or TRBD2 (5 bases each). CDR3 length: 16 amino acids. V lost 8 bases and J 8 bases, leaving 25 bases between the germline ends. Germline loops: CDR1 MNHNS, CDR2 SASEGT.